The sequence of this TCR beta chain was determined in a study of OX40 agonist ivuxolimab in advanced cancers. Study in general: Ivuxolimab doses were 0.01, 0.1, 0.3, 1.5, 3 or 10 mg/kg every 2 weeks. Patients achieving partial responses numbered three: one hepatocellular carcinoma case and two cutaneous melanoma cases. Head and neck, renal cell, melanoma or hepatocellular carcinoma were the cancers that dose-escalation patients had.

The CDR3 runs 15 residues. Per the germline V gene, CDR1 is MNHEY and CDR2 is SMNVEV (reference sequence). V was clipped by 7 bases and J by 5 bases, with 20 bases between them. Whole-study findings and limits: CD8+ T cells (on average) carried more expanded clones than CD4+ T cells.

Repertoires were generated with immunoSEQ multiplex PCR, while TCRdb's copy carries only in-frame clones and drops some. Of tens of thousands of clones in the sample, around 80% were seen once. The table lists this clone with a few counts. Antigen: not known. The sequence was collected from an adult with an advanced solid tumor such as melanoma, head and neck, liver or kidney cancer. This chain joins TRBV27 and TRBJ2-5; D perhaps matches TRBD1 (6 bases). The sequencing here drew on CD4+ or CD8+ T cells sorted from blood, taken in a trial of the OX40 agonist ivuxolimab. The chain's CDR3 is CASTAYPTGWETQYF. DNA for the CDR3: TGTGCCAGCACAGCGTATCCGACAGGTTGGGAGACCCAGTACTTC.